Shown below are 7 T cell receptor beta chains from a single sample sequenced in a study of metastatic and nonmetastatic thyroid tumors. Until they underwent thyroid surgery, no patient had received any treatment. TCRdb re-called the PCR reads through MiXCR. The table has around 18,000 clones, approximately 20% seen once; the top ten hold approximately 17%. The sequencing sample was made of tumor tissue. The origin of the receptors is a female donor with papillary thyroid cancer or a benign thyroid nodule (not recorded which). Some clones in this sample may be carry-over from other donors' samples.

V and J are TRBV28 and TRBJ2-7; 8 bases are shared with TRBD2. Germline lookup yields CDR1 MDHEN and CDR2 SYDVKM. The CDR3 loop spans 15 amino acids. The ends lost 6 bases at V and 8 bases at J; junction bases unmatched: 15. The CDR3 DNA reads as TGTGCCAGCAGCCCGCTAGGGCGGGAGGATCCCCAGCAGTACTTC. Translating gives CASSPLGREDPQQYF.

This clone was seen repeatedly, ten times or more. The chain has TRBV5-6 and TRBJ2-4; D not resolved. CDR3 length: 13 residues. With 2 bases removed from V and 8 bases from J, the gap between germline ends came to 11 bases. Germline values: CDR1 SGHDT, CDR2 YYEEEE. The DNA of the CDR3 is TGTGCCAGCAGCTTAGGATCTTCAGACATTCAGTACTTC. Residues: CASSLGSSDIQYF. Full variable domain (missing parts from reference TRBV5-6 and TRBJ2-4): DAGVTQSPTHLIKTRGQQVTLRCSPKSGHDTVSWYQQALGQGPQFIFQYYEEEERQRGNFPDRFSGHQFPNYSSELNVNALLLGDSALYLCASSLGSSDIQYFGAGTRLSVL.

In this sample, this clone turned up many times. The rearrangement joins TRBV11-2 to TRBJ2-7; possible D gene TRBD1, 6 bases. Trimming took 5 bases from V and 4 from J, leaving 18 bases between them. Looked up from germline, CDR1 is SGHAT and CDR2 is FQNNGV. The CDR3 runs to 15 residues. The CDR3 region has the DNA TGTGCCAGCAGCAATTACAGGGCTAGGGGATACGAGCAGTACTTC. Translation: CASSNYRARGYEQYF.

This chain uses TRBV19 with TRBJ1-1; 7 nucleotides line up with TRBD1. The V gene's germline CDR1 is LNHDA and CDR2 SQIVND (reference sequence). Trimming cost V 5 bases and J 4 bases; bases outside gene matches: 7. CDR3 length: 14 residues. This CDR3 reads CASSADREGTEAFF. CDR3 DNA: TGTGCCAGTAGTGCCGACAGGGAGGGCACTGAAGCTTTCTTT.

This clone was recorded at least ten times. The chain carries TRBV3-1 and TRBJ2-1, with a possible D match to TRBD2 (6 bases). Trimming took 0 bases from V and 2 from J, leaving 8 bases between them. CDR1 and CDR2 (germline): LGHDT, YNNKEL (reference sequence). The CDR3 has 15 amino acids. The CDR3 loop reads CASSQDGGTYNEQFF. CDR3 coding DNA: TGTGCCAGCAGCCAAGATGGAGGGACCTACAATGAGCAGTTCTTC.

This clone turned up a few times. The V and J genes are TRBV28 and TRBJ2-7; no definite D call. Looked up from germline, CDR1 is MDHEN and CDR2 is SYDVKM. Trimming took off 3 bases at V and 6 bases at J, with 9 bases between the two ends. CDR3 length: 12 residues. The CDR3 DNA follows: TGTGCCAGCAGTTTTTCCAGGCCCGAGCAGTACTTC. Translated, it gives CASSFSRPEQYF.

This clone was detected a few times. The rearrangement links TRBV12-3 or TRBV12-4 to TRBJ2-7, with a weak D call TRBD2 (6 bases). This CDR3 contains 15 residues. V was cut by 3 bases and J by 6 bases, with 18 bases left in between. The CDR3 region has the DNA TGTGCCAGCAGTTTTCTGAGACTAGGTTCGTCCGAGCAGTACTTC. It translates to CASSFLRLGSSEQYF.